This TCR beta chain was observed in a study of spatial heterogeneity in lung cancer. In the study overall: The donors, fewer than 90 patients with untreated early-stage non-small cell lung cancer, provided the samples. There were, on average, more than eight raw-read appearances for each unique TCR and UMI combination.

Time point specified: blood at routine non-recurrence follow-up after resection. Sequencing covered unsorted whole RNA taken from tumor, nontumor lung or frozen PBMC. Single TCR cDNA molecules each had their own unique molecular identifier. In TCRdb, the 5' RACE reads were re-called with MiXCR into one record per CDR3 protein. The sample has fewer than 30,000 distinct CDR3 sequences, approximately 6% seen once. General observations from the study: Ubiquitous expanded tumor TCRs were seen in blood more at resection than at follow-up.

This clonotype is labeled medium-sized (0.01 to 0.1%). Its antigen remains unidentified. The germline CDR1 and CDR2 sequences are SGHNT and YYREEE (reference sequence). The CDR3 has 16 residues. Trimming took 0 bases from V and 5 from J; bases not matched to a gene: 9. V is TRBV5-4 and J is TRBJ2-7; TRBD2 agrees at 9 bases. This specimen was PBMCs, taken at follow-up. The source is a male donor with early-stage non-small cell lung cancer. The CDR3 DNA reads TGTGCCAGCAGCTTGGGTCCAGCGGGGGGATTTAACGAGCAGTACTTC. This encodes CASSLGPAGGFNEQYF.